The rows below give T cell receptor beta chains drawn from one sample of a study of cytomegalovirus exposure and HLA in healthy donors. Clones were sequenced by immunoSEQ multiplex PCR, and TCRdb holds only the in-frame ones, with some missing. The data hold 150,000 to 200,000 clones, with roughly 90% observed a single time. What was sequenced was PBMCs. These receptors all stem from a boy between 2 and 10 years old in good health and CMV-seronegative. The CDR3 runs from the conserved cysteine through the conserved F or W. D genes are given only for firm matches. Size tells how often a clone was seen (once, few, many) or the class of an expanded clone, and some rows leave it out.

CDR3 protein: CAWGFWGEQYF; CDR3 DNA: TGTGCCTGGGGGTTTTGGGGGGAGCAGTACTTC; D gene: .; J gene: TRBJ2-5; V gene: TRBV30; clone size: .
CDR3 protein: CASSPAGQDSYEQYF; CDR3 DNA: TGTGCCAGCAGCCCCGCGGGACAGGACTCCTACGAGCAGTACTTC; D gene: TRBD1; J gene: TRBJ2-7; V gene: TRBV11-2; clone size: .
CDR3 protein: CASSLTGMGEQFF; CDR3 DNA: TGTGCCAGCAGCTTGACAGGGATGGGTGAGCAGTTCTTC; D gene: TRBD1; J gene: TRBJ2-1; V gene: TRBV7-9; clone size: .
CDR3 protein: CASSEAPLAGRRGEQYF; CDR3 DNA: TGTGCCAGCAGTGAAGCGCCCCTAGCGGGGCGGAGGGGGGAGCAGTACTTC; D gene: TRBD2; J gene: TRBJ2-7; V gene: TRBV6-1; clone size: .
CDR3 protein: CASSLDRGTEAFF; CDR3 DNA: TGTGCCAGCAGCCTTGACAGGGGCACTGAAGCTTTCTTT; D gene: TRBD1; J gene: TRBJ1-1; V gene: TRBV11-3; clone size: once
CDR3 protein: CASSSGNTGELFF; CDR3 DNA: TGTGCCAGCAGCTCGGGAAACACCGGGGAGCTGTTTTTT; D gene: .; J gene: TRBJ2-2; V gene: TRBV7-9; clone size: once
CDR3 protein: CASSNTGSRGYTF; CDR3 DNA: TGTGCCAGCAGCAACACAGGGTCTCGGGGCTACACCTTC; D gene: .; J gene: TRBJ1-2; V gene: TRBV2; clone size: .
CDR3 protein: CASSLAGGGRYEQYF; CDR3 DNA: TGTGCCAGCAGCTTAGCCGGCGGGGGACGCTACGAGCAGTACTTC; D gene: TRBD2; J gene: TRBJ2-7; V gene: TRBV7-2; clone size: .
CDR3 protein: CASSDPTGGKETQYF; CDR3 DNA: TGTGCCAGCAGTGATCCGACAGGGGGCAAGGAGACCCAGTACTTC; D gene: TRBD1; J gene: TRBJ2-5; V gene: TRBV25-1; clone size: .
CDR3 protein: CASSWGQGNEKLFF; CDR3 DNA: TGTGCCAGCAGTTGGGGACAGGGTAATGAAAAACTGTTTTTT; D gene: TRBD1; J gene: TRBJ1-4; V gene: TRBV6-5; clone size: .
CDR3 protein: CASSQEGVGGNTIYF; CDR3 DNA: TGTGCCAGCAGCCAAGAGGGCGTCGGTGGAAACACCATATATTTT; D gene: .; J gene: TRBJ1-3; V gene: TRBV7-2; clone size: .
CDR3 protein: CASSGGTGGNEQFF; CDR3 DNA: TGTGCCAGCAGTGGCGGGACAGGGGGTAATGAGCAGTTCTTC; D gene: TRBD1; J gene: TRBJ2-1; V gene: TRBV2; clone size: .
CDR3 protein: CASSLYSGLDGYTF; CDR3 DNA: TGTGCCAGCAGTTTGTATTCGGGGTTGGATGGCTACACCTTC; D gene: .; J gene: TRBJ1-2; V gene: TRBV27; clone size: .
CDR3 protein: CASSGTGGEDTQYF; CDR3 DNA: TGTGCCAGCTCCGGGACAGGGGGCGAAGATACGCAGTATTTT; D gene: TRBD1; J gene: TRBJ2-3; V gene: TRBV6-4; clone size: .
CDR3 protein: CASSLGPGTGGGYTF; CDR3 DNA: TGTGCCAGTAGCCTAGGGCCTGGGACAGGGGGCGGCTACACCTTC; D gene: TRBD1; J gene: TRBJ1-2; V gene: TRBV19; clone size: .
CDR3 protein: CGVRAGRGGYEQYF; CDR3 DNA: TGTGGGGTGCGAGCGGGGAGGGGGGGGTACGAGCAGTACTTC; D gene: .; J gene: TRBJ2-7; V gene: TRBV6-1; clone size: .
CDR3 protein: CAIEQESVYNEQFF; CDR3 DNA: TGTGCCATCGAACAGGAGTCCGTCTACAATGAGCAGTTCTTC; D gene: .; J gene: TRBJ2-1; V gene: TRBV6-1; clone size: .
CDR3 protein: CASKLSKDRGFFGQYF; CDR3 DNA: TGTGCCAGCAAACTATCTAAGGACAGGGGGTTTTTCGGGCAGTACTTC; D gene: TRBD1; J gene: TRBJ2-7; V gene: TRBV2; clone size: .
CDR3 protein: CASSPPVFTDTQYF; CDR3 DNA: TGTGCCAGCAGCCCCCCGGTTTTTACAGATACGCAGTATTTT; D gene: .; J gene: TRBJ2-3; V gene: TRBV28; clone size: .
CDR3 protein: CASSDEYRPAYEQYF; CDR3 DNA: TGCGCCAGCAGTGACGAGTACAGGCCGGCGTACGAGCAGTACTTC; D gene: .; J gene: TRBJ2-7; V gene: TRBV10-2; clone size: .
CDR3 protein: CASANTGVEAFF; CDR3 DNA: TGCGCCAGCGCGAACACGGGGGTTGAAGCTTTCTTT; D gene: .; J gene: TRBJ1-1; V gene: TRBV5-1; clone size: .
CDR3 protein: CAWSAGGKRNQPQHF; CDR3 DNA: TGTGCCTGGAGTGCGGGAGGGAAGAGAAATCAGCCCCAGCATTTT; D gene: .; J gene: TRBJ1-5; V gene: TRBV30; clone size: .
CDR3 protein: CASSLETGVGEKLFF; CDR3 DNA: TGCGCCAGCAGCTTGGAGACAGGGGTCGGGGAAAAACTGTTTTTT; D gene: TRBD1; J gene: TRBJ1-4; V gene: TRBV5-1; clone size: .
CDR3 protein: CASRTGTGSNEQFF; CDR3 DNA: TGTGCCAGCAGAACCGGGACAGGGAGCAATGAGCAGTTCTTC; D gene: TRBD1; J gene: TRBJ2-1; V gene: TRBV13; clone size: .
CDR3 protein: CAWSWGNRGTEAFF; CDR3 DNA: TGTGCCTGGAGTTGGGGCAACCGTGGGACTGAAGCTTTCTTT; D gene: .; J gene: TRBJ1-1; V gene: TRBV30; clone size: .
CDR3 protein: CASSSGTGGNIQYF; CDR3 DNA: TGTGCCAGCAGCTCTGGGACGGGAGGTAACATTCAGTACTTC; D gene: TRBD2; J gene: TRBJ2-4; V gene: TRBV7-2; clone size: .
CDR3 protein: CASSISPSGRAGDTQYF; CDR3 DNA: TGTGCCAGTAGTATATCCCCTAGCGGGAGGGCGGGAGATACGCAGTATTTT; D gene: TRBD2; J gene: TRBJ2-3; V gene: TRBV19; clone size: .
CDR3 protein: CASSGGAGAVYGYTF; CDR3 DNA: TGTGCCAGCAGTGGTGGCGCAGGGGCGGTCTATGGCTACACCTTC; D gene: .; J gene: TRBJ1-2; V gene: TRBV6-1; clone size: .
CDR3 protein: CASSLGGGETQYF; CDR3 DNA: TGCGCCAGCAGCTTGGGAGGCGGAGAGACCCAGTACTTC; D gene: .; J gene: TRBJ2-5; V gene: TRBV5-1; clone size: .
CDR3 protein: CSAGERATEAFF; CDR3 DNA: TGCAGCGCAGGGGAGCGTGCCACTGAAGCTTTCTTT; D gene: .; J gene: TRBJ1-1; V gene: TRBV29-1; clone size: .
CDR3 protein: CASSLAGQDAHEQYF; CDR3 DNA: TGCGCCAGCAGCTTGGCGGGACAGGACGCCCACGAGCAGTACTTC; D gene: TRBD1; J gene: TRBJ2-7; V gene: TRBV5-1; clone size: .
CDR3 protein: CASTPRGSTNEKLFF; CDR3 DNA: TGTGCCAGTACCCCCCGAGGGTCAACTAATGAAAAACTGTTTTTT; D gene: .; J gene: TRBJ1-4; V gene: TRBV19; clone size: .
CDR3 protein: CASNEVGGAGYSNQPQHF; CDR3 DNA: TGTGCCAGCAATGAGGTCGGGGGGGCAGGGTATAGCAATCAGCCCCAGCATTTT; D gene: .; J gene: TRBJ1-5; V gene: TRBV28; clone size: .
CDR3 protein: CASSPTTGRETQYF; CDR3 DNA: TGCGCCAGCAGCCCGACGACAGGTCGGGAGACCCAGTACTTC; D gene: .; J gene: TRBJ2-5; V gene: TRBV5-1; clone size: .
CDR3 protein: CASNPAGGPHEQYF; CDR3 DNA: TGTGCCAGCAACCCAGCGGGGGGGCCCCACGAGCAGTACTTC; D gene: TRBD2; J gene: TRBJ2-7; V gene: TRBV9; clone size: .
CDR3 protein: CASSPAGNGYTF; CDR3 DNA: TGCGCCAGCAGTCCGGCAGGTAATGGCTACACCTTC; D gene: .; J gene: TRBJ1-2; V gene: TRBV23-1; clone size: once
CDR3 protein: CASSPLQGEAYGYTF; CDR3 DNA: TGTGCCAGCTCACCTTTACAGGGGGAGGCCTATGGCTACACCTTC; D gene: TRBD1; J gene: TRBJ1-2; V gene: TRBV18; clone size: .
CDR3 protein: CASSDTQGAIGNSPLHF; CDR3 DNA: TGTGCCAGCAGCGACACCCAGGGGGCTATAGGTAATTCACCCCTCCACTTT; D gene: TRBD1; J gene: TRBJ1-6; V gene: TRBV28; clone size: .
CDR3 protein: CASSLGTGVVYEQYF; CDR3 DNA: TGTGCCAGCAGTCTGGGGACAGGTGTTGTGTACGAGCAGTACTTC; D gene: TRBD1; J gene: TRBJ2-7; V gene: TRBV9; clone size: .
CDR3 protein: CASSDFAGGRGGYTF; CDR3 DNA: TGTGCCAGCAGCGATTTTGCGGGGGGAAGGGGTGGCTACACCTTC; D gene: .; J gene: TRBJ1-2; V gene: TRBV7-8; clone size: .
CDR3 protein: CASSFEASSYEQYF; CDR3 DNA: TGTGCCAGCAGCTTCGAGGCCAGCTCCTACGAGCAGTACTTC; D gene: .; J gene: TRBJ2-7; V gene: TRBV5-5; clone size: .